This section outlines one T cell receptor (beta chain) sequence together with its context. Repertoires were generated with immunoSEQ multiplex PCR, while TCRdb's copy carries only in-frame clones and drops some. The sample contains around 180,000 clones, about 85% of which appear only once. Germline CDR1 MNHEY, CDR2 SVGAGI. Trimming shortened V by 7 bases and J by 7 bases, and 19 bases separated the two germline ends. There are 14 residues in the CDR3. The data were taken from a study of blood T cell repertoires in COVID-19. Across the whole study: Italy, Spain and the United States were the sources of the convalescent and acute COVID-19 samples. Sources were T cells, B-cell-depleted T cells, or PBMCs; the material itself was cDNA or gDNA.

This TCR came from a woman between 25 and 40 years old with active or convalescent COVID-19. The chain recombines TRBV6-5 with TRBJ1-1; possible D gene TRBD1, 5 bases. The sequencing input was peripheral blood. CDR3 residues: CASILGGGGNEAFF. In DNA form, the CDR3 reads TGTGCCAGCATCCTTGGCGGGGGAGGCAATGAAGCTTTCTTT.